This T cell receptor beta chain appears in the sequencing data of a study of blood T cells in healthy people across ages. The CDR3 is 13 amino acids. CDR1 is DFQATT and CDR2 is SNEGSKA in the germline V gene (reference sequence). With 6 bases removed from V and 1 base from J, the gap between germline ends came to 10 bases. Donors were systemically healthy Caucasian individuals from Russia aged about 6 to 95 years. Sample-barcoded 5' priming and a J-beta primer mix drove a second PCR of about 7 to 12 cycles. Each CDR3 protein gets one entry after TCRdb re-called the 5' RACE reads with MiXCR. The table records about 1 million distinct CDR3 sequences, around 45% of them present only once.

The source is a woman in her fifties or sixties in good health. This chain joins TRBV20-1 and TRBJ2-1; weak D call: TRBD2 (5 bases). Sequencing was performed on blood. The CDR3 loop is CSAPAASYNEQFF. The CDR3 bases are TGCAGTGCCCCAGCGGCTTCCTACAATGAGCAGTTCTTC.